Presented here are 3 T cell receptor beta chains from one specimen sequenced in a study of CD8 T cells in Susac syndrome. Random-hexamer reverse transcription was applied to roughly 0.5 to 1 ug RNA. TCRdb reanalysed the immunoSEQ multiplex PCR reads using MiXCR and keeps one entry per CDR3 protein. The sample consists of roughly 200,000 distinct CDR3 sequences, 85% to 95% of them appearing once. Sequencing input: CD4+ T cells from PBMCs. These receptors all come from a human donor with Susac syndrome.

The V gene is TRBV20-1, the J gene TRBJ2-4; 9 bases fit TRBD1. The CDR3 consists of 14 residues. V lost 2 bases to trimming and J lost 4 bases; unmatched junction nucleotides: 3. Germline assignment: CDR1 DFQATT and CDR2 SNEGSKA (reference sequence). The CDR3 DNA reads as TGCAGTGCTAGACGGACAGGGGAGAAAAACATTCAGTACTTC. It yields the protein CSARRTGEKNIQYF.

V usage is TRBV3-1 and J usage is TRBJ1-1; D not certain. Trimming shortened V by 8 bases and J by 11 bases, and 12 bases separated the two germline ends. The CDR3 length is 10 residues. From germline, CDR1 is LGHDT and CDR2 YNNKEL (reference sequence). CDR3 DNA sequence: TGTGCCAGCCTGTTAGGGTCTGCTTTCTTT. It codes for CASLLGSAFF.

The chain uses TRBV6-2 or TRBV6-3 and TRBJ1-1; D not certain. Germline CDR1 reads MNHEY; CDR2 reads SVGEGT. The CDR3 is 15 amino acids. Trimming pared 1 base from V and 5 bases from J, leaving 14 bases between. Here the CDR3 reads CASSYYLRDGTEAFF. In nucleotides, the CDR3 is TGTGCCAGCAGTTACTATCTTCGGGATGGGACTGAAGCTTTCTTT.